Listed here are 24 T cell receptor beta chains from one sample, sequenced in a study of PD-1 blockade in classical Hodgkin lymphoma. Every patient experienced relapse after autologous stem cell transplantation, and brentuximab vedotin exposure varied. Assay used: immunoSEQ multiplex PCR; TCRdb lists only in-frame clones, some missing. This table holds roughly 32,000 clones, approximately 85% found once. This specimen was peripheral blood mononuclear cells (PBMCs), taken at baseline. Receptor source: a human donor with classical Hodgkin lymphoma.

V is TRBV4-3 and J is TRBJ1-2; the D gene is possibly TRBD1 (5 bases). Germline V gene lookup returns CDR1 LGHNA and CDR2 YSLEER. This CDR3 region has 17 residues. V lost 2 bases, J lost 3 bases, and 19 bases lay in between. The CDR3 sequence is CASSQLSMTDIHYGYTF. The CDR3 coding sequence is TGCGCCAGCAGCCAATTATCAATGACAGATATTCACTATGGCTACACCTTC.

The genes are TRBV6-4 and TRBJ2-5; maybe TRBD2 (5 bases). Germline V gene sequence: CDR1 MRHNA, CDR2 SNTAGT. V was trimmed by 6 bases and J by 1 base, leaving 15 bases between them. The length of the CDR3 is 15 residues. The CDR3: CASSQDWGPQETQYF. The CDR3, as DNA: TGTGCCAGCAGCCAGGACTGGGGTCCCCAAGAGACCCAGTACTTC.

As DNA, the CDR3 is TGTGCCAGCAGGGAGGTCGGTAACTATGGCTACACCTTC. Amino acids: CASREVGNYGYTF. This sequence joins TRBV27 and TRBJ1-2, with unresolved D. CDR3 length: 13 amino acids. With 6 bases removed from V and 1 base from J, the gap between germline ends came to 9 bases. From germline, CDR1 is MNHEY and CDR2 SMNVEV (reference sequence).

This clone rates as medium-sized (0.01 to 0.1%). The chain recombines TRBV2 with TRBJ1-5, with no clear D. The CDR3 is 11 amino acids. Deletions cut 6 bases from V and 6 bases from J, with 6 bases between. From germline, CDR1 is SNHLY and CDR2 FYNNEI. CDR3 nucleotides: TGTGCCAGCAGCCTAGGTCAGCCCCAGCATTTT. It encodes CASSLGQPQHF.

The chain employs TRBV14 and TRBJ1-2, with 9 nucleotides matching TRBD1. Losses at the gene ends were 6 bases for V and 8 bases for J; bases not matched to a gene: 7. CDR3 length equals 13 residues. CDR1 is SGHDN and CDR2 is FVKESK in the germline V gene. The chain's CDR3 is CASSPQGARGYTF. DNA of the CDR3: TGTGCCAGCAGTCCACAGGGGGCGCGGGGCTACACCTTC.

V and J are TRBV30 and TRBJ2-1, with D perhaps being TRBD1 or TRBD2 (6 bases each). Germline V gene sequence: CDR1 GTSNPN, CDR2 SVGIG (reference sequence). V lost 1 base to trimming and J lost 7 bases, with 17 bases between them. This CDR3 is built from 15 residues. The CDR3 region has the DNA TGTGCCTGGAGTGGAGGGGGGCAGGGCGGGAATGAGCAGTTCTTC. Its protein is CAWSGGGQGGNEQFF. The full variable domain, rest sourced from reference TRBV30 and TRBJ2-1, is SQTIHQWPATLVQPVGSPLSLECTVEGTSNPNLYWYRQAAGRGLQLLFYSVGIGQISSEVPQNLSASRPQDRQFILSSKKLLLSDSGFYLCAWSGGGQGGNEQFFGPGTRLTVL.

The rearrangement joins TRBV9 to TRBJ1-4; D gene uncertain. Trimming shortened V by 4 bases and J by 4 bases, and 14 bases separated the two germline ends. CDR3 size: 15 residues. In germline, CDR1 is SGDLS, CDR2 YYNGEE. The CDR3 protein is CASSSYSSINEKLFF. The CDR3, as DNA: TGTGCCAGCAGCTCCTACAGCTCGATTAATGAAAAACTGTTTTTT.

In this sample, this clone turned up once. The CDR3 DNA reads as TGTGCCTGGAGTGTAACCCCGCTACTAGCGGCGTTAGATACGCAGTATTTT. It is translated as CAWSVTPLLAALDTQYF. The chain carries TRBV30 and TRBJ2-3; 8 positions agree with TRBD2. The length of the CDR3 is 17 residues. CDR1 GTSNPN and CDR2 SVGIG come from the germline V gene (reference sequence). The V gene end was trimmed by 0 bases and the J gene end by 5 bases; junction bases not matched to a gene: 13.

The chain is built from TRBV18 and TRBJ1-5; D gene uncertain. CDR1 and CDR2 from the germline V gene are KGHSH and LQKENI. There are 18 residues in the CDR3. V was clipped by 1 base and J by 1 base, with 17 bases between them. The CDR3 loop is CASSPQSTDAWSNQPQHF. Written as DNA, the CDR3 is TGTGCCAGCTCACCACAGTCGACCGACGCTTGGAGCAATCAGCCCCAGCATTTT.

CDR3 residues: CASSQEGAGGSEAFF. The CDR3, as DNA: TGCGCCAGCAGCCAAGAAGGTGCAGGGGGCTCTGAAGCTTTCTTT. This chain connects TRBV4-3 to TRBJ1-1; 8 bases are a match to TRBD1. V lost 0 bases to trimming and J lost 6 bases; unmatched junction nucleotides: 6. CDR1 is LGHNA, CDR2 YSLEER, per germline. The CDR3 is 15 amino acids.

The CDR3 coding sequence is TGCGCCAGCACCCAACGAGGGGATGGCTACACCTTC. This sequence encodes CASTQRGDGYTF. The chain carries TRBV5-1 and TRBJ1-2; possibly TRBD1 for D (5 bases). CDR1 and CDR2 from the germline V gene are SGHRS and YFSETQ. Trimming took off 6 bases at V and 6 bases at J, with 12 bases between the two ends. This CDR3 is 12 amino acids long.

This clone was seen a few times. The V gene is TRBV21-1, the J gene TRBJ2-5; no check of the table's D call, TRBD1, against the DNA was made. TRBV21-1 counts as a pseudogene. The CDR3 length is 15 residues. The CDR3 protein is CASSKAYRGVETQYF. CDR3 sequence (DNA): TGTGCCAGCAGCAAGGCTTACAGGGGGGTCGAGACCCAGTACTTC.

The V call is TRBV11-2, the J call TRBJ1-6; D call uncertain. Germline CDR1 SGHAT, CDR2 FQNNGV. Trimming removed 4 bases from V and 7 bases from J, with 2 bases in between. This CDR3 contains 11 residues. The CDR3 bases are TGTGCCAGCAGCTCGAATTCACCCCTCCACTTT. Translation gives CASSSNSPLHF.

The CDR3 region is CASSPGHTGTGVGYTF. The CDR3 nucleotides read TGCGCCAGCAGCCCCGGTCACACCGGGACAGGGGTTGGCTACACCTTC. This chain uses TRBV5-1 with TRBJ1-2; 10 bases match TRBD1. Germline V gives CDR1 SGHRS, CDR2 YFSETQ. The J segment lost 7 bases and the V segment lost 4 bases, leaving 13 bases of the junction unmatched. This CDR3 is 16 amino acids long.

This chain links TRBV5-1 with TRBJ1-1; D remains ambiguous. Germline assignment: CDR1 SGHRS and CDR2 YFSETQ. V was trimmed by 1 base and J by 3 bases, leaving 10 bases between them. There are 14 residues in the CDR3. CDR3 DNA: TGCGCCAGCAGCTTGTTCCTCCGGGACACTGAAGCTTTCTTT. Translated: CASSLFLRDTEAFF.

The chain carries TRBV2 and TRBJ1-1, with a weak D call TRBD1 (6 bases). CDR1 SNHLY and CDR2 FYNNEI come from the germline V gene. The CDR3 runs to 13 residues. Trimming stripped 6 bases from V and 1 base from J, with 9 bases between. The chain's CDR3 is CASRIQGNTEAFF. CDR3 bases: TGTGCCAGCAGGATACAGGGGAACACTGAAGCTTTCTTT.

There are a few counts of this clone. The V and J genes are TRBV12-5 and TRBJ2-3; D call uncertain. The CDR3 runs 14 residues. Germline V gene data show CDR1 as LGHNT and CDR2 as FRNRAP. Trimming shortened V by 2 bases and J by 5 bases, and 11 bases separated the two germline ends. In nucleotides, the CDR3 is TGTGCTAGTGGTTTGCCTTACGACGGAGATACGCAGTATTTT. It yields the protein CASGLPYDGDTQYF.

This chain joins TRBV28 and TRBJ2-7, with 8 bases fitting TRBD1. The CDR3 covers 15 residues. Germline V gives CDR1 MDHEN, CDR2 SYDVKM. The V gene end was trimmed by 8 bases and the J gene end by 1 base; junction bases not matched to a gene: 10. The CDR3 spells CASFLAGQGSYEQYF. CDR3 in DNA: TGTGCCAGCTTCTTGGCAGGACAGGGATCCTACGAGCAGTACTTC.

The chain's CDR3 is CASSLASAETEAFF. CDR3 nucleotide sequence: TGTGCCAGCAGCTTAGCGTCAGCGGAGACTGAAGCTTTCTTT. The rearrangement uses TRBV7-2 and TRBJ1-1; D remains unclear. This CDR3 has 14 amino acids. Germline lookup yields CDR1 SGHTA and CDR2 FQGNSA. V was cut by 0 bases and J by 5 bases, with 10 bases left in between.

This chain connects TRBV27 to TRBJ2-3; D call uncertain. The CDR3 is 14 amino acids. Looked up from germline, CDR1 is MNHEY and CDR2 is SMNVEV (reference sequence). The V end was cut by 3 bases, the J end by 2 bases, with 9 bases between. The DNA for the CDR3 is TGTGCCAGCAGTTTCTCATCTATCACAGATACGCAGTATTTT. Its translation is CASSFSSITDTQYF.

The CDR3 protein is CASSLVGDRGRETQYF. Here the CDR3 DNA reads TGTGCCAGCAGCTTAGTTGGGGACAGGGGGCGAGAGACCCAGTACTTC. The V call is TRBV7-9, the J call TRBJ2-5, with 12 bases fitting TRBD1. CDR1 SEHNR and CDR2 FQNEAQ come from the germline V gene (reference sequence). The CDR3 loop spans 16 amino acids. V dropped 1 base and J dropped 4; count of bases not matched to a gene: 4.

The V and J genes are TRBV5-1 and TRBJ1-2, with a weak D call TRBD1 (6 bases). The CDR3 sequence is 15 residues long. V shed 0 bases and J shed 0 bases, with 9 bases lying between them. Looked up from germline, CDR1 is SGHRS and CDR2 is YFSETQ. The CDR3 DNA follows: TGCGCCAGCAGCTTGGATACAGGGACTAACTATGGCTACACCTTC. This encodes CASSLDTGTNYGYTF.

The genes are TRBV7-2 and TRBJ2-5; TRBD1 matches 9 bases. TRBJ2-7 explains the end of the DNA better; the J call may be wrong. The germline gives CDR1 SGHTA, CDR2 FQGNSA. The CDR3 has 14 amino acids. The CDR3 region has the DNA TGTGCCAGCAGCAAGACAGGGGGACTCGACGAGCAGTACTTC. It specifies CASSKTGGLDEQYF.

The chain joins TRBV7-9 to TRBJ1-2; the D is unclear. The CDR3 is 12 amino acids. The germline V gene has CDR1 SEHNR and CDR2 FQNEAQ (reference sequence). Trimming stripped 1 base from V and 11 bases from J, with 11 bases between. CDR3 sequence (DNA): TGTGCCAGCAGCTTAGGCGCCCAGTGGTACACCTTC. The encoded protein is CASSLGAQWYTF.